Listed below are T cell receptor beta chains from one sample, sequenced in a study of blood T cell repertoires in COVID-19. Repertoires were generated with immunoSEQ multiplex PCR, while TCRdb's copy carries only in-frame clones and drops some. The sample has 75,000 to 90,000 clones, 86% seen once. The sequencing input was peripheral blood. These receptors all stem from a man in his fifties with active COVID-19. Both conserved end residues are part of each CDR3. The D gene is left open where the match is weak. Size tells how often a clone was seen (once, few, many) or the class of an expanded clone, and some rows leave it out.

>TRBD1|TRBJ1-1|.|TRBV5-1
CASSLDPGGTEAFF
TGCGCCAGCAGCTTAGATCCAGGGGGAACTGAAGCTTTCTTT
>.|TRBJ1-4|.|TRBV20-1
CSASALRNSEKLFF
TGCAGTGCTAGTGCCCTCCGGAACAGTGAAAAACTGTTTTTT
>TRBD2|TRBJ2-3|.|TRBV6-2/TRBV6-3
CASSYSLTSGYTQYF
TGTGCCAGCAGTTACTCGCTTACTAGCGGATATACGCAGTATTTT
>TRBD1|TRBJ2-1|.|TRBV5-1
CASSRGLRNEQFF
TGCGCCAGCAGCAGGGGGCTACGCAATGAGCAGTTCTTC
>.|TRBJ2-3|.|TRBV30
CAFSPSRGFTDTQYF
TGTGCCTTTTCCCCGAGCAGGGGCTTCACAGATACGCAGTATTTT
>TRBD1|TRBJ1-5|.|TRBV19
CASSVGQVYSNQPQHF
TGTGCCAGTAGCGTCGGACAGGTCTATAGCAATCAGCCCCAGCATTTT
>TRBD1|TRBJ2-7|.|TRBV5-5
CASTPPRDRVPEQYF
TGTGCCAGCACGCCTCCCCGGGACAGGGTGCCCGAGCAGTACTTC
>.|TRBJ2-1|.|TRBV7-2
CASSLGLNEQFF
TGTGCCAGCAGCTTAGGTCTCAATGAGCAGTTCTTC
>TRBD2|TRBJ2-1|.|TRBV5-4
CASSANSGGAAYNEQFF
TGTGCCAGCAGCGCGAATAGCGGGGGGGCCGCCTACAATGAGCAGTTCTTC
>.|TRBJ2-7|.|TRBV3-1/TRBV3-2
CASSQAPVYEQYF
TGTGCCAGCAGCCAAGCGCCGGTCTACGAGCAGTACTTC
>.|TRBJ1-6|.|TRBV28
CASSPVGSSYNSPLHF
TGTGCCAGCAGTCCAGTGGGGAGCTCCTATAATTCACCCCTCCACTTT
>.|TRBJ2-1|.|TRBV6-2/TRBV6-3
CASSFPGLSSNEQFF
TGTGCCAGCAGTTTCCCGGGACTTTCAAGCAATGAGCAGTTCTTC
>.|TRBJ2-3|.|TRBV7-3
CASSRQGTDTQYF
TGTGCCAGCAGCCGTCAGGGGACAGATACGCAGTATTTT
>TRBD1|TRBJ2-2|.|TRBV7-6
CASSLAWVVGQGRTGELFF
TGTGCCAGCAGCTTAGCCTGGGTTGTGGGACAGGGGAGAACCGGGGAGCTGTTTTTT
>TRBD2|TRBJ2-1|.|TRBV19
CASTVTSGTYNEQFF
TGTGCCAGTACTGTGACTAGCGGGACTTACAATGAGCAGTTCTTC
>TRBD1|TRBJ2-3|.|TRBV7-2
CASRTPGQGSYTQYF
TGTGCCAGCCGTACACCGGGACAGGGTTCGTATACGCAGTATTTT
>.|TRBJ1-1|.|TRBV6-5
CASSQGSREAFF
TGTGCCAGCAGCCAGGGTAGCCGTGAAGCTTTCTTT
>TRBD2|TRBJ2-7|.|TRBV9
CASSALAGGLYEQYF
TGTGCCAGCAGCGCACTAGCGGGAGGGTTGTACGAGCAGTACTTC
>TRBD2|TRBJ2-2|.|TRBV5-1
CASSSGTIIAGELFF
TGCGCCAGCAGCTCAGGGACTATAATCGCCGGGGAGCTGTTTTTT
>.|TRBJ1-3|.|TRBV10-3
CAISGGGNSGNTIYF
TGTGCCATCAGTGGGGGGGGTAACTCTGGAAACACCATATATTTT
>.|TRBJ2-7|.|TRBV5-1
CASSLGAASAGLEEQYF
TGCGCCAGCAGCTTGGGGGCAGCTAGTGCAGGGTTGGAAGAGCAGTACTTC
>.|TRBJ1-2|.|TRBV15
CATSRDRGGYGYTF
TGTGCCACCAGCAGAGATCGAGGAGGATATGGCTACACCTTC
>TRBD2|TRBJ2-1|.|TRBV20-1
CSASPRETGRPSGEQFF
TGCAGTGCTAGTCCTAGGGAAACCGGGAGGCCCTCGGGCGAGCAGTTCTTC
>.|TRBJ1-6|.|TRBV18
CASSPMTKASSYNSPLHF
TGTGCCAGCTCACCAATGACTAAGGCTAGCTCCTATAATTCACCCCTCCACTTT
>TRBD1|TRBJ2-3|once|TRBV29-1
CSEGQGGNTQYF
TGCAGCGAAGGACAGGGGGGAAATACGCAGTATTTT
>.|TRBJ1-6|medium-sized|TRBV7-2
CASTSTAGMTLHF
TGTGCCAGCACTTCGACTGCCGGGATGACCCTCCACTTT
>.|TRBJ2-7|once|TRBV30
CAWSVRTPPYEQYF
TGTGCCTGGAGTGTTCGGACTCCCCCCTACGAGCAGTACTTC
>.|TRBJ1-4|.|TRBV27
CASSPNFATNEKLFF
TGTGCCAGCAGTCCGAACTTTGCAACTAATGAAAAACTGTTTTTT
>TRBD2|TRBJ2-2|once|TRBV29-1
CSVSGTSVNTGELFF
TGCAGCGTTTCCGGGACTAGCGTTAACACCGGGGAGCTGTTTTTT
>TRBD1|TRBJ1-1|.|TRBV2
CASTDRGAGTEAFF
TGTGCCAGCACCGACAGGGGGGCGGGCACTGAAGCTTTCTTT
>TRBD2|TRBJ2-1|.|TRBV6-5
CASSPASGANNEQFF
TGTGCCAGCAGCCCCGCTAGCGGGGCGAACAATGAGCAGTTCTTC
>.|TRBJ2-2|.|TRBV24-1
CATSDLAGGGGELFF
TGTGCCACCAGTGATTTAGCCGGGGGTGGCGGGGAGCTGTTTTTT
>.|TRBJ2-3|.|TRBV15
CATSDSLGTDTQYF
TGTGCCACCAGCGATAGCCTCGGCACAGATACGCAGTATTTT
>.|TRBJ2-2|once|TRBV7-8
CASSEESEKTNTGELFF
TGTGCCAGCAGCGAGGAGAGTGAGAAAACGAACACCGGGGAGCTGTTTTTT
>TRBD2|TRBJ2-3|.|TRBV19
CASSIGGLAGRPGQYTQYF
TGTGCCAGTAGTATAGGGGGACTAGCGGGACGACCGGGGCAGTATACGCAGTATTTT
>TRBD1|TRBJ2-5|few|TRBV24-1
CATSETGGIGETQYF
TGTGCCACCAGTGAAACAGGGGGCATAGGAGAGACCCAGTACTTC
>.|TRBJ2-2|.|TRBV28
CASSFAGNTGELFF
TGTGCCAGCAGTTTTGCGGGAAACACCGGGGAGCTGTTTTTT
>TRBD1|TRBJ1-2|.|TRBV19
CASRGTGGTYGYTF
TGTGCCAGTAGGGGGACAGGGGGCACCTATGGCTACACCTTC
>TRBD2|TRBJ2-5|.|TRBV5-1
CASSRLAGVQETQYF
TGCGCCAGCAGTAGACTAGCGGGAGTTCAAGAGACCCAGTACTTC
>.|TRBJ2-1|.|TRBV11-2
CASSFTGSNEQFF
TGTGCCAGCAGCTTCACGGGTAGCAATGAGCAGTTCTTC
>.|TRBJ1-1|.|TRBV6-6
CASSGQSGTEAFF
TGTGCCAGCAGCGGACAGTCTGGAACTGAAGCTTTCTTT
>TRBD1|TRBJ1-2|.|TRBV29-1
CSVEDRQGAGYTF
TGCAGCGTTGAAGATCGACAGGGGGCTGGCTACACCTTC
>TRBD1|TRBJ1-4|.|TRBV9
CASSEADRGNEKLFF
TGTGCCAGCAGCGAGGCCGACAGGGGTAATGAAAAACTGTTTTTT
>.|TRBJ1-2|.|TRBV28
CASSLSAQGYGYTF
TGTGCCAGCAGTTTATCTGCCCAGGGATATGGCTACACCTTC
>.|TRBJ2-7|.|TRBV9
CASSVGSNYEQYF
TGTGCCAGCAGCGTAGGTTCTAACTACGAGCAGTACTTC
>.|TRBJ1-5|once|TRBV7-9
CASSLVGGSSNQPQHF
TGTGCCAGCAGCTTAGTCGGGGGGAGTAGTAATCAGCCCCAGCATTTT
>TRBD1|TRBJ2-5|.|TRBV6-2/TRBV6-3
CASSYGQGAETQYF
TGTGCCAGCAGTTACGGTCAGGGGGCAGAGACCCAGTACTTC
>.|TRBJ1-2|.|TRBV27
CASSQITTGWVVDYGYTF
TGTGCCAGCAGTCAGATAACTACAGGGTGGGTAGTAGACTATGGCTACACCTTC
>.|TRBJ2-2|.|TRBV6-6
CASSYGRAAAGELFF
TGTGCCAGCAGTTACGGGCGGGCGGCGGCCGGGGAGCTGTTTTTT
>TRBD1|TRBJ1-2|medium-sized|TRBV9
CASSAGTGNGYTF
TGTGCCAGCAGCGCCGGGACAGGGAATGGCTACACCTTC
>TRBD1|TRBJ1-3|few|TRBV5-6
CASSLPQGAGNTIYF
TGTGCCAGCAGCTTGCCACAGGGGGCTGGAAACACCATATATTTT
>.|TRBJ1-2|.|TRBV12-3/TRBV12-4
CASSTGAGHGYTF
TGTGCCAGCAGCACTGGGGCCGGGCATGGCTACACCTTC
>TRBD1|TRBJ1-5|.|TRBV28
CASSLFDRDNQPQHF
TGTGCCAGCAGTTTGTTCGACAGGGACAATCAGCCCCAGCATTTT